Presented here are 13 T cell receptor beta chains from one specimen sequenced in a study of T-cell reconstitution after alpha-beta-depleted transplantation in children. Unique molecular identifiers featured in how the TCRbeta library was prepared. TCRdb called the PCR reads again in MiXCR, with one record for every CDR3 protein. The profile shows over 150,000 distinct CDR3 sequences, roughly 15% of them singletons. Specimen: PBMCs from the stem cell graft donor, collected from the stem cell graft. Every receptor here comes from a human donor who donated a stem cell graft to a child with acute lymphoblastic leukemia.

The sample holds a few counts of this clonotype. The V gene is TRBV6-5, the J gene TRBJ2-1; 7 positions match TRBD2. Unmatched junction bases numbered 9, after V lost 2 bases and J lost 5 bases. This CDR3 is 16 amino acids long. CDR1 and CDR2 from the germline V gene are MNHEY and SVGAGI. CDR3 sequence (DNA): TGTGCCAGCAGTTACCTTGCGGGAGCCGAAAACAATGAGCAGTTCTTC. Protein sequence: CASSYLAGAENNEQFF.

Only a few counts were recorded for this clonotype. The V gene is TRBV24-1, the J gene TRBJ2-3, with 7 bases identical to TRBD2. J gave up 4 bases and V 3 bases, and 9 bases lay outside the gene matches. This CDR3 is 16 amino acids long. Germline-derived CDR1 and CDR2 are KGHDR and SFDVKD. CDR3 loop: CATSDADGRGADTQYF. The CDR3 coding sequence is TGTGCCACCAGTGATGCGGATGGTCGGGGGGCAGATACGCAGTATTTT.

There are many counts of this clonotype. Compared with germline, one end of the junction differs, possibly owing to a read error. The gene calls are TRBV7-7 and TRBJ2-3; D is perhaps TRBD1 (6 bases). CDR3 length: 14 residues. From germline, CDR1 is SSHAT and CDR2 FNYEAQ (reference sequence). The CDR3 nucleotides read TGTGCTAGCAGCCAACACAGGGGCACAGATACGCAGTATTTT. Its translation is CASSQHRGTDTQYF.

Ten or more counts support this clonotype. This sequence joins TRBV20-1 and TRBJ2-1; perhaps TRBD2 as D (5 bases). Trimming took off 5 bases at V and 1 base at J, with 9 bases between the two ends. This CDR3 has 13 residues. From germline, CDR1 is DFQATT and CDR2 SNEGSKA (reference sequence). DNA of the CDR3: TGCAGTGCTCCTTCGGGGTCCTACAATGAGCAGTTCTTC. Its protein is CSAPSGSYNEQFF.

This clonotype has only a few counts. This chain uses TRBV10-2 with TRBJ1-2; D is unclear. In germline, CDR1 is WSHSY, CDR2 SAAADI. Trimming took 3 bases from V and 1 from J, leaving 6 bases between them. The CDR3 runs to 13 residues. The CDR3 DNA follows: TGCGCCAGCAGTGAAAGCCATAACTATGGCTACACCTTC. This translates into CASSESHNYGYTF.

This sequence joins TRBV12-3 or TRBV12-4 and TRBJ2-7; tentative D call: TRBD2 (6 bases). V lost 2 bases, J lost 5 bases, and 13 bases lay in between. The CDR3 totals 14 residues. The chain's CDR3 is CASSLIGRRNEQYF. The CDR3 region has the DNA TGTGCCAGCAGTTTAATAGGGAGGCGTAACGAGCAGTACTTC.

This clonotype was seen ten or more times. The chain links TRBV29-1 to TRBJ2-7; 11 bases line up with TRBD2. CDR1 is SQVTM, CDR2 ANQGSEA, per germline. The CDR3 is 14 residues long. With 6 bases clipped from V and 1 base from J, the junction kept 5 bases outside the gene matches. The CDR3 DNA reads TGCAGCGTCAAGACTAGCGGGGAGTCCTACGAGCAGTACTTC. Translating gives CSVKTSGESYEQYF.

In this sample, this clonotype turned up a few times. This chain links TRBV20-1 with TRBJ2-5; D is perhaps TRBD1 or TRBD2 (5 bases each). The germline V gene encodes CDR1 DFQATT and CDR2 SNEGSKA (reference sequence). V lost 5 bases and J lost 5, with 6 bases in between. The CDR3 is 10 residues long. This CDR3 is CSARDETQYF. The CDR3 DNA sequence: TGCAGTGCTCGGGACGAGACCCAGTACTTC.

This clonotype showed up many times. The genes are TRBV10-3 and TRBJ2-7; TRBD1 aligns across 9 bases. With V trimmed by 0 bases and J by 5 bases, 5 bases remained unmatched. Per germline, CDR1 ENHRY and CDR2 SYGVKD. The CDR3 runs 15 residues. The CDR3 protein is CAISESTGGVDEQYF. CDR3 coding DNA: TGTGCCATCAGTGAGTCCACAGGGGGCGTCGACGAGCAGTACTTC.

This clonotype was picked up many times. The gene calls are TRBV2 and TRBJ2-7; a possible D gene is TRBD1 (6 bases). V was cut by 6 bases and J by 0 bases, with 9 bases left in between. Germline CDR1 reads SNHLY; CDR2 reads FYNNEI. The CDR3 has 13 amino acids. In nucleotides, the CDR3 is TGTGCCAGCAGAAGGGACACCTCCTACGAGCAGTACTTC. Its protein product is CASRRDTSYEQYF.

Of note for this clonotype: Its ends do not fully match the called genes, so a read error is possible. The rearrangement links TRBV11-3 to TRBJ2-1, with D unresolved. The CDR3 is made up of 13 amino acids. Germline CDR1 and CDR2: SGHNT and YENEEA. Here the CDR3 reads CASSLAEYNQQFF. As DNA, the CDR3 is TGTGCCAGCAGCTTAGCGGAGTACAATCAGCAGTTCTTC.

In this sample, this clonotype turned up many times. The chain is built from TRBV11-2 and TRBJ1-1, with D tentatively TRBD1 (6 bases). Germline loops: CDR1 SGHAT, CDR2 FQNNGV. V was clipped by 3 bases and J by 4 bases, with 9 bases between them. There are 13 residues in the CDR3. CDR3 protein: CASSFTGFTEAFF. In DNA form, the CDR3 reads TGTGCCAGCAGCTTTACAGGGTTCACTGAAGCTTTCTTT. Full variable domain (outside the CDR3, taken from reference TRBV11-2 and TRBJ1-1): EAGVAQSPRYKIIEKRQSVAFWCNPISGHATLYWYQQILGQGPKLLIQFQNNGVVDDSQLPKDRFSAERLKGVDSTLKIQPAKLEDSAVYLCASSFTGFTEAFFGQGTRLTVV.

This clonotype has a count of ten or more. The J gene is TRBJ1-5, the V gene TRBV12-3 or TRBV12-4; 8 bases line up with TRBD1. This CDR3 is 18 amino acids long. V trimming: 1 base; J trimming: 2 bases; junction bases outside the gene matches: 10. CDR3 in amino acids: CASSLDYRGLMGNQPQHF. CDR3 coding DNA: TGTGCCAGCAGTTTAGATTACAGGGGGTTAATGGGCAATCAGCCCCAGCATTTT.